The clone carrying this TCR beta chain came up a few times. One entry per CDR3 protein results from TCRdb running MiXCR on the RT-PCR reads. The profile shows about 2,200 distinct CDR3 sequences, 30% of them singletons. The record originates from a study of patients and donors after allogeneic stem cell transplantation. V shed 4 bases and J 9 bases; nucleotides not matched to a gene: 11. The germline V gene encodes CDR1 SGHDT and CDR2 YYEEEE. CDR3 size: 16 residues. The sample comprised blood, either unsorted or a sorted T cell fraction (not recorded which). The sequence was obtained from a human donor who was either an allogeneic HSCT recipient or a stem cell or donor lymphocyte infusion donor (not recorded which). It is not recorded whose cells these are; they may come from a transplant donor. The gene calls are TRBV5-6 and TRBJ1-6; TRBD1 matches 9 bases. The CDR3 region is CASSPGQGGDGSPLHF. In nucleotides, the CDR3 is TGTGCCAGCAGCCCGGGACAGGGTGGAGATGGTTCACCCCTCCACTTT.